These T cell receptor beta chains were read from a single sample in a study of beta chain features in type 1 diabetes. TCRdb keeps only in-frame clones here, not all; method: immunoSEQ multiplex PCR. The sample has 620,000 or so clones, roughly 16% seen once. The sequenced material came from naive CD4+ T cells from blood. The source of these receptors is a man aged 18-30 years in good health. Each CDR3 is given with its conserved first and last residue. Each record gives: CDR3 protein, CDR3 DNA, clone size, D gene, J gene, V gene. A D gene is named only where the DNA matches it firmly. A row's size may be missing; if present it is once, few, many or a size class.

CAISDPNYGYTF TGTGCCATCAGTGACCCCAACTATGGCTACACCTTC few - TRBJ1-2 TRBV10-3
CASSFTGTGGGSPLHF TGTGCCAGCAGCTTTACCGGGACAGGGGGAGGGTCACCCCTCCACTTT - TRBD1 TRBJ1-6 TRBV7-8
CASSYTSNTGELFF TGCGCCAGCAGCTATACTTCGAACACCGGGGAGCTGTTTTTT few - TRBJ2-2 TRBV5-1
CASSNRGYEQYF TGCGCCAGCAGCAACAGGGGTTACGAGCAGTACTTC - TRBD1 TRBJ2-7 TRBV5-1
CASSTPKPRQLAKNIQYF TGTGCCAGCAGCACCCCAAAACCCCGGCAACTAGCCAAAAACATTCAGTACTTC - - TRBJ2-4 TRBV21-1
CAWSVGQFNQPQHF TGTGCCTGGAGTGTTGGCCAGTTCAATCAGCCCCAGCATTTT - - TRBJ1-5 TRBV30
CASSSRWGANVLTF TGTGCCAGCAGTTCCCGGTGGGGGGCCAACGTCCTGACTTTC few - TRBJ2-6 TRBV28
CASSPSPGASRIDTQYF TGTGCCAGCAGCCCGAGCCCAGGGGCTAGTAGGATAGATACGCAGTATTTT - - TRBJ2-3 TRBV9
CASSPKGQQETQYF TGTGCCAGCTCACCTAAGGGACAGCAAGAGACCCAGTACTTC - TRBD1 TRBJ2-5 TRBV18
CSVRKTGPEGEQYF TGCAGCGTTAGAAAAACAGGTCCTGAGGGCGAGCAGTACTTC - - TRBJ2-7 TRBV29-1
CASGAGRYEQYF TGTGCCAGTGGGGCAGGGAGATACGAGCAGTACTTC few - TRBJ2-7 TRBV19
CASSPSRGENSPLHF TGTGCCAGCAGTCCCAGTCGGGGAGAAAATTCACCCCTCCACTTT - - TRBJ1-6 TRBV25-1
CASRSGTSGQETQYF TGTGCCAGCAGGTCCGGGACTAGCGGCCAAGAGACCCAGTACTTC - TRBD2 TRBJ2-5 TRBV7-3
CASSQVGQGSYEQYF TGTGCCAGCAGCCAAGTTGGACAGGGGTCCTACGAGCAGTACTTC few TRBD1 TRBJ2-7 TRBV4-2
CASSESGPNQPQHF TGTGCCAGCAGTGAGTCGGGGCCGAATCAGCCCCAGCATTTT - - TRBJ1-5 TRBV6-1
CASSFTGNSYNEQFF TGTGCCAGCAGCTTTACGGGGAACTCCTACAATGAGCAGTTCTTC few - TRBJ2-1 TRBV7-2
CASRGADTQYF TGTGCCAGCAGAGGGGCAGATACGCAGTATTTT - - TRBJ2-3 TRBV7-3